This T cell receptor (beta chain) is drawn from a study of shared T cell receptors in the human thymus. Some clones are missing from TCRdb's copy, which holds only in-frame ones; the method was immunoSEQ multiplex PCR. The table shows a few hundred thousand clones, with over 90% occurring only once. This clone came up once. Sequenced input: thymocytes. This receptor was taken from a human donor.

DNA for the CDR3: TGTGCCACCAGCAGAGATTGGACAGGGGGTTATGAAAAACTGTTTTTT. It is translated as CATSRDWTGGYEKLFF. The V call is TRBV15, the J call TRBJ1-4, with TRBD1 matching over 10 bases. The CDR3 runs to 16 residues. The V gene's germline CDR1 is LNHNV and CDR2 YYDKDF (reference sequence). Trimming cost V 0 bases and J 6 bases; bases outside gene matches: 4.